This is a list of T cell receptor beta chains from one sample in a study of blood T cell repertoires in COVID-19. This table comes from immunoSEQ multiplex PCR, and its TCRdb copy is limited to in-frame clones, with some not included. The sample has about 110,000 clones, 88% seen once. Sample: peripheral blood. The source of these receptors is a human donor in a cohort sampled during active COVID-19. Both conserved end residues are part of each CDR3. The D gene is left open where the match is weak. Size values are once, few and many counts, or a class for expanded clones, and some rows have none.

clone_size	d_call	v_call	j_call	cdr3_aa	cdr3_nt
NA	NA	TRBV27	TRBJ1-5	CASSSAGSNQPQHF	TGTGCCAGCAGTTCCGCAGGGAGCAATCAGCCCCAGCATTTT
NA	TRBD2	TRBV4-1	TRBJ2-3	CASSQTGASGETDTQYF	TGCGCCAGCAGCCAAACCGGGGCTAGCGGGGAGACAGATACGCAGTATTTT
NA	NA	TRBV7-9	TRBJ2-7	CASSPDGTTYEQYF	TGTGCCAGCAGCCCTGACGGGACAACGTACGAGCAGTACTTC
NA	TRBD1	TRBV5-5	TRBJ2-7	CASSPTGGPYEQYF	TGTGCCAGCAGCCCCACAGGGGGGCCCTACGAGCAGTACTTC
NA	TRBD1	TRBV28	TRBJ1-2	CASSWTGKFGYTF	TGTGCCAGCAGTTGGACAGGGAAATTTGGCTACACCTTC
NA	NA	TRBV2	TRBJ1-3	CASSTYGTYGLTIYF	TGTGCCAGCAGTACCTACGGGACATACGGCCTCACCATATATTTT
once	NA	TRBV30	TRBJ1-2	CAWSWAGWDGYTF	TGTGCCTGGAGTTGGGCGGGGTGGGATGGCTACACCTTC
NA	TRBD2	TRBV18	TRBJ2-3	CASSPGAGGTDTQYF	TGTGCCAGCTCACCAGGAGCGGGGGGCACAGATACGCAGTATTTT
NA	NA	TRBV18	TRBJ1-2	CASSPSDSYGYTF	TGTGCCAGCTCACCATCCGACAGCTATGGCTACACCTTC
NA	TRBD1	TRBV3-1/TRBV3-2	TRBJ2-7	CASSQRQGVNEQYF	TGTGCCAGCAGCCAAAGACAGGGGGTTAACGAGCAGTACTTC
NA	NA	TRBV5-1	TRBJ2-7	CASSLIRGSTYEQYF	TGCGCCAGCAGCCTAATAAGGGGCAGCACCTACGAGCAGTACTTC
NA	NA	TRBV5-1	TRBJ1-1	CASSPIQGNTEAFF	TGCGCCAGCAGCCCTATACAGGGAAACACTGAAGCTTTCTTT
NA	TRBD1	TRBV5-1	TRBJ2-6	CASSSPGQGATGANVLTF	TGCGCCAGCAGCTCACCGGGACAGGGGGCGACAGGGGCCAACGTCCTGACTTTC
NA	TRBD2	TRBV28	TRBJ2-3	CASSPTSGGRDTQYF	TGTGCCAGCAGTCCGACTAGCGGGGGGAGGGATACGCAGTATTTT
NA	NA	TRBV12-2	TRBJ2-1	CASRFDQREMVVEQFF	TGTGCAAGTCGCTTTGATCAGCGGGAGATGGTCGTTGAGCAGTTCTTC
few	NA	TRBV21-1	TRBJ2-4	CASSKKGARQRLAKNIQYF	TGTGCCAGCAGCAAAAAAGGGGCGCGACAGCGTCTAGCCAAAAACATTCAGTACTTC
NA	NA	TRBV25-1	TRBJ1-1	CASSEWAGLNTEAFF	TGTGCCAGCAGTGAATGGGCAGGGCTGAACACTGAAGCTTTCTTT
NA	NA	TRBV14	TRBJ2-1	CASSQGVADSYNEQFF	TGTGCCAGCAGCCAAGGGGTCGCGGACTCCTACAATGAGCAGTTCTTC
once	TRBD1	TRBV15	TRBJ1-4	CATSGGQVANEKLFF	TGTGCCACCAGCGGAGGACAGGTCGCTAATGAAAAACTGTTTTTT
once	TRBD1	TRBV15	TRBJ1-3	CATSRGDGQGAGNTIYF	TGTGCCACCAGCAGAGGGGACGGGCAGGGGGCTGGAAACACCATATATTTT
NA	TRBD2	TRBV13	TRBJ2-2	CASSLGGYTGELFF	TGTGCCAGCAGCCTGGGGGGGTACACCGGGGAGCTGTTTTTT
NA	TRBD1	TRBV3-1/TRBV3-2	TRBJ1-5	CASSLGQGSYQPQHF	TGTGCCAGCAGCCTAGGACAGGGGAGCTATCAGCCCCAGCATTTT
once	NA	TRBV30	TRBJ1-2	CAWSVAGNYGYTF	TGTGCCTGGAGTGTAGCGGGGAACTATGGCTACACCTTC
NA	NA	TRBV7-9	TRBJ2-5	CASSLGVQETQYF	TGTGCCAGCAGCTTAGGCGTCCAAGAGACCCAGTACTTC
NA	NA	TRBV25-1	TRBJ1-2	CASSAGVTGYTF	TGTGCCAGCAGTGCGGGGGTAACGGGCTACACCTTC
NA	TRBD1	TRBV6-5	TRBJ2-7	CASRTGGYEQYF	TGTGCCAGCAGGACAGGGGGGTACGAGCAGTACTTC
NA	NA	TRBV14	TRBJ2-5	CASSLRGGQETQYF	TGTGCCAGCAGCCTAAGAGGAGGGCAAGAGACCCAGTACTTC
NA	TRBD2	TRBV6-5	TRBJ2-4	CASVPGDYYNIQYF	TGTGCCAGCGTTCCCGGGGACTACTACAACATTCAGTACTTC
NA	TRBD1	TRBV30	TRBJ2-7	CAWSPGTGMYEQYF	TGTGCCTGGAGCCCCGGGACAGGGATGTACGAGCAGTACTTC
NA	TRBD1	TRBV6-2/TRBV6-3	TRBJ1-1	CASSRQGARIEAFF	TGTGCCAGCAGCCGACAGGGGGCGCGGATAGAAGCTTTCTTT
NA	TRBD2	TRBV19	TRBJ2-1	CASSTSGNEQFF	TGTGCCAGTAGTACTAGCGGGAATGAGCAGTTCTTC
NA	NA	TRBV9	TRBJ2-3	CASSVFAAADTQYF	TGTGCCAGCAGCGTATTTGCGGCGGCAGATACGCAGTATTTT
once	NA	TRBV27	TRBJ2-3	CASKHEFTDTQYF	TGTGCCAGCAAACATGAATTCACAGATACGCAGTATTTT
NA	TRBD2	TRBV5-4	TRBJ2-3	CASSLELAGVDTQYF	TGTGCCAGCAGCTTAGAACTAGCGGGAGTAGATACGCAGTATTTT
once	NA	TRBV18	TRBJ1-2	CASSPIDSSNGYTF	TGTGCCAGCTCACCAATAGACAGTTCAAATGGCTACACCTTC
NA	NA	TRBV10-2	TRBJ1-1	CASSGQARTLNTEAFF	TGCGCCAGCAGTGGTCAGGCCCGAACCCTGAACACTGAAGCTTTCTTT
once	NA	TRBV9	TRBJ2-5	CASSVNPNGETQYF	TGTGCCAGCAGCGTAAACCCAAACGGAGAGACCCAGTACTTC
NA	NA	TRBV7-9	TRBJ2-7	CASSLGLRAGEQYF	TGTGCCAGCAGCTTAGGACTTAGGGCGGGGGAGCAGTACTTC
NA	NA	TRBV7-2	TRBJ2-5	CASRVGAGGWGETQYF	TGTGCCAGCAGAGTTGGAGCGGGTGGTTGGGGAGAGACCCAGTACTTC
NA	TRBD2	TRBV11-3	TRBJ2-2	CASSSTSGVTGELFF	TGTGCCAGCAGCTCGACTAGCGGGGTTACCGGGGAGCTGTTTTTT
once	TRBD1	TRBV5-8	TRBJ2-3	CASGHGTGASTDTQYF	TGTGCCAGCGGACACGGGACAGGGGCTAGCACAGATACGCAGTATTTT
NA	TRBD1	TRBV29-1	TRBJ2-7	CSVGRTGALYEQYF	TGCAGCGTTGGGCGGACAGGGGCCTTATACGAGCAGTACTTC